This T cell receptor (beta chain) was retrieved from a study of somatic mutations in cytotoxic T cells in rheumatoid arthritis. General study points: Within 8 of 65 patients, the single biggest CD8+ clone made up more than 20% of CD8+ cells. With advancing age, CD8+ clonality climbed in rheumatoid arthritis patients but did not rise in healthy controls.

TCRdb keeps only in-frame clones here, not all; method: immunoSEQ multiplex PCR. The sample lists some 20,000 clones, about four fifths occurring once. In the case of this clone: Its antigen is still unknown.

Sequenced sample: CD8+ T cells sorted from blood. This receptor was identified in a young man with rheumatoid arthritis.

The CDR3 here is CASSLTQGYETQYF. DNA of the CDR3: TGTGCCAGCAGCTTAACCCAGGGATATGAGACCCAGTACTTC. This chain links TRBV7-9 with TRBJ2-5; D is possibly TRBD1 (5 bases). Trimming pared 2 bases from V and 5 bases from J, leaving 12 bases between. Per germline, CDR1 SEHNR and CDR2 FQNEAQ (reference sequence). This CDR3 is 14 amino acids long.